Detailed here is one T cell receptor (beta chain). Relative to the germline gene, one junction end is altered; a read error may explain this. This CDR3 is 15 amino acids long. Germline assignment: CDR1 SGHDN and CDR2 FVKESK. This sample stems from a study of tumor-infiltrating lymphocytes in primary liver carcinoma. About the research overall: Each sample had roughly 3.65 to 8 million productive TCRbeta reads regardless of tissue type.

Constant-region priming of approximately 500 ng total RNA yielded TCR beta cDNA. Libraries for TCR beta were built through three nested multiplex PCR rounds, which together made up a slightly modified ARM-PCR procedure. TRBV1-TRBV30 forward and Cbeta reverse primers drove the first two roughly 11-cycle rounds. TCRdb used MiXCR to reprocess the multiplex PCR reads, holding one entry per CDR3 protein. The repertoire consists of some 190,000 distinct CDR3 sequences, with 60% occurring once and the leading ten covering about 70%. The study extracted blood RNA from unsorted whole blood and also extracted germline DNA. Enrolled patients were chronically infected with HBV and treatment-naive.

The sequence was obtained from a man aged 40-49 years with primary liver carcinoma and hepatitis B virus infection. Sequences were obtained from peripheral blood. V and J are TRBV14 and TRBJ2-5, with D possibly matching TRBD1 (6 bases). The CDR3 region has the DNA TGTGTCAGCAGCCAATACAGGACAGAACAAGAGACCCAGTACTTC. Amino acid sequence: CVSSQYRTEQETQYF.